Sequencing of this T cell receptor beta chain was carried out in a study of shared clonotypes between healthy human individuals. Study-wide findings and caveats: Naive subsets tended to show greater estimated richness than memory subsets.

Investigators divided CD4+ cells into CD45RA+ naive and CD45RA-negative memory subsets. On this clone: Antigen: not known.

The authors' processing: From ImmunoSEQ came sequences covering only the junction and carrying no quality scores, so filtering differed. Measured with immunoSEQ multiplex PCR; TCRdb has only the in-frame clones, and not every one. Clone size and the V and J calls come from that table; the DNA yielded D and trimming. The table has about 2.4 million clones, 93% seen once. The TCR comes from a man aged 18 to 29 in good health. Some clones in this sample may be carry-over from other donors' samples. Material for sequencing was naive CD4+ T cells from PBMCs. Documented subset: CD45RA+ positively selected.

The chain's CDR3 is CASSSGLTNEQFF. The CDR3 coding sequence is TGTGCCAGCAGTTCGGGACTGACTAATGAGCAGTTCTTC. J is TRBJ2-1 and V is TRBV28, with D possibly matching TRBD2 (6 bases). There are 13 residues in the CDR3. V gave up 4 bases and J gave up 7 bases, with 11 bases separating them. Looked up from germline, CDR1 is MDHEN and CDR2 is SYDVKM.